This TCR beta chain was obtained from a study of shared clonotypes between healthy human individuals. Libraries were prepared by immunoSEQ multiplex PCR; TCRdb keeps only in-frame clonotypes and omits some of them. This sample has roughly 2 million clones, with around 95% found just once. The CDR3 sequence is 15 residues long. Germline lookup yields CDR1 GTSNPN and CDR2 SVGIG (reference sequence). J gave up 1 base and V 2 bases, and 7 bases lay outside the gene matches. Sequenced: naive CD4+ T cells sorted from blood. Sample subset: CD45RA+ positively selected. The chain uses TRBV30 and TRBJ1-1, with 7 bases aligning to TRBD1. This sequence originates from a man aged 18 to 30 in good health. CDR3 DNA sequence: TGTGCCTGGAGTAGTAAGGGGGCCGGGAACACTGAAGCTTTCTTT. It specifies CAWSSKGAGNTEAFF.